This T cell receptor (beta chain) was documented in a study of lymphopenia after photon versus proton radiotherapy. Repertoires were generated with immunoSEQ multiplex PCR, while TCRdb's copy carries only in-frame clones and drops some. The sample records about 25,000 clones, over 80% being singletons. Details on this clone: Other DNA sequences of this sample code for an identical CDR3.

Here the sequenced sample was peripheral blood, taken from a patient treated with photon-based radiotherapy. This receptor was taken from a man between 50 and 59 years old with gastric cancer.

The CDR3 DNA follows: TGCGCCAGCAGCCAAGAGACGGGGGCGGACTATGGCTACACCTTC. Its protein is CASSQETGADYGYTF. This chain connects TRBV4-3 to TRBJ1-2, with D possibly being TRBD1 (6 bases). Deletions cut 0 bases from V and 3 bases from J, with 11 bases between. Germline-derived CDR1 and CDR2 are LGHNA and YSLEER. The CDR3 consists of 15 residues.